Listed below are T cell receptor beta chains from one sample, sequenced in a study of cytotoxic CD8 clonotypes in ibrutinib-treated CLL. Clones were sequenced by immunoSEQ multiplex PCR, and TCRdb holds only the in-frame ones, with some missing. The sample yields about 24,000 clones, 65% to 80% seen once. This material consisted of PBMCs, taken after 12 months of ibrutinib treatment. The receptors here all came from a human donor with chronic lymphocytic leukemia. Both conserved end residues are part of each CDR3. The order of the fields is V gene, J gene, D gene, clone size, CDR3 protein, CDR3 DNA. D genes are given only for firm matches. Only some rows state a clone size, as once, few, many or a class for expanded clones.

TRBV2	TRBJ1-6	NA	NA	CASSVSTGNSPLHF	TGTGCCAGCAGTGTGAGCACAGGGAATTCACCCCTCCACTTT
TRBV6-4	TRBJ1-2	TRBD1	once	CASSDSHRGGYGYTF	TGTGCCAGCAGTGACTCCCACAGGGGTGGCTATGGCTACACCTTC
TRBV5-1	TRBJ2-5	TRBD2	NA	CASSFQRGSGETQYF	TGCGCCAGCAGCTTCCAGCGGGGATCGGGGGAGACCCAGTACTTC
TRBV11-3	TRBJ2-3	NA	NA	CASSPSAGTDTQYF	TGTGCCAGCAGCCCCTCCGCGGGCACAGATACGCAGTATTTT
TRBV6-6	TRBJ2-7	TRBD2	NA	CASRLAGGNEQYF	TGTGCCAGCAGACTAGCGGGGGGGAACGAGCAGTACTTC
TRBV19	TRBJ1-2	TRBD1	few	CASSITGQAYGYTF	TGTGCCAGTAGTATAACGGGACAGGCCTATGGCTACACCTTC
TRBV6-5	TRBJ2-7	NA	NA	CASRSTIDRAYEQYF	TGTGCCAGCAGATCCACCATCGACAGAGCCTACGAGCAGTACTTC
TRBV11-3	TRBJ2-2	TRBD2	NA	CASSLTALAGLANTGELFF	TGTGCCAGCAGCCTCACCGCTCTAGCGGGGCTCGCGAACACCGGGGAGCTGTTTTTT
TRBV7-9	TRBJ2-5	TRBD2	NA	CASSLEGGVKTQYF	TGTGCCAGCAGCTTAGAGGGAGGGGTAAAGACCCAGTACTTC
TRBV5-5	TRBJ2-7	NA	NA	CASSFRGIGSYEQYF	TGTGCCAGCAGCTTCCGGGGGATCGGGTCCTACGAGCAGTACTTC
TRBV15	TRBJ2-1	NA	NA	CATSRGLNEQFF	TGTGCCACCAGCAGAGGGTTGAATGAGCAGTTCTTC
TRBV2	TRBJ1-3	NA	once	CASRPRRLTGNTIYF	TGTGCCAGCAGACCCAGACGGTTAACTGGAAACACCATATATTTT
TRBV2	TRBJ2-1	NA	NA	CASSEARRPEQFF	TGTGCCAGCAGTGAAGCCCGTAGGCCCGAGCAGTTCTTC
TRBV4-1	TRBJ1-5	NA	NA	CASSQDVGNQPQHF	TGCGCCAGCAGCCAAGATGTAGGGAATCAGCCCCAGCATTTT
TRBV2	TRBJ2-6	NA	NA	CASRSPELGANVLTF	TGTGCCAGCAGAAGCCCGGAGCTGGGGGCCAACGTCCTGACTTTC
TRBV7-2	TRBJ2-7	TRBD1	NA	CASSWSTGQSYEQYF	TGTGCCAGCAGCTGGTCGACGGGACAGAGCTACGAGCAGTACTTC
TRBV4-2	TRBJ2-1	NA	NA	CASSQVSGSKNEQFF	TGTGCCAGCAGCCAAGTCTCAGGCAGTAAAAATGAGCAGTTCTTC
TRBV28	TRBJ1-1	NA	NA	CASSPNLRTDTPF	TGTGCCAGCAGCCCAAATCTTCGAACTGATACTCCATTT
TRBV6-4	TRBJ2-2	TRBD1	NA	CASRAGTGGTGELFF	TGTGCCAGCAGGGCCGGGACAGGGGGCACCGGGGAGCTGTTTTTT
TRBV6-5	TRBJ2-5	TRBD2	NA	CASSYSSPAGGETQYF	TGTGCCAGCAGTTACAGCTCTCCAGCGGGGGGAGAGACCCAGTACTTC
TRBV2	TRBJ2-3	NA	few	CASTGDFTDTQYF	TGTGCCAGCACTGGGGATTTCACAGATACGCAGTATTTT
TRBV9	TRBJ2-5	NA	NA	CASSVGGAAGGARETQYF	TGTGCCAGCAGCGTAGGAGGGGCGGCTGGAGGAGCGAGGGAGACCCAGTACTTC
TRBV5-1	TRBJ2-1	TRBD2	NA	CASSPGTSGGNNEQFF	TGCGCCAGCAGCCCAGGGACTAGCGGGGGTAACAATGAGCAGTTCTTC
TRBV7-2	TRBJ2-5	TRBD2	few	CASSLQAGGRGETQYF	TGTGCCAGCAGCCTACAAGCGGGGGGCCGAGGGGAGACCCAGTACTTC
TRBV6-6	TRBJ1-1	NA	NA	CASLLVEGGTEAFF	TGTGCCAGCCTCCTTGTGGAAGGTGGCACTGAAGCTTTCTTT
TRBV11-2	TRBJ1-5	NA	NA	CASSLSEGNQPQHF	TGTGCCAGCAGCTTATCAGAGGGCAATCAGCCCCAGCATTTT
TRBV7-3	TRBJ2-5	NA	NA	CASSIGAGRETQYF	TGTGCAAGCTCGATTGGGGCCGGTCGAGAGACCCAGTACTTC
TRBV10-3	TRBJ1-1	TRBD1	NA	CAISQTGSLAEAFF	TGTGCCATCAGTCAGACAGGGAGCTTGGCTGAAGCTTTCTTT
TRBV28	TRBJ2-7	TRBD2	NA	CASSTGGEQYF	TGTGCCAGCAGTACGGGGGGCGAGCAGTACTTC
TRBV5-1	TRBJ1-5	TRBD1	NA	CASSTGTGSGSNQPQHF	TGCGCCAGCAGCACCGGGACAGGGTCGGGAAGCAATCAGCCCCAGCATTTT
TRBV9	TRBJ2-3	NA	NA	CASSPRGGETDTQYF	TGTGCCAGCAGCCCGAGAGGGGGGGAGACAGATACGCAGTATTTT
TRBV6-1	TRBJ1-5	TRBD1	NA	CASSLEQGEHQPQHF	TGTGCCAGCAGCCTGGAACAGGGGGAGCATCAGCCCCAGCATTTT
TRBV14	TRBJ2-7	NA	NA	CASSRNFGSWGNEQYF	TGTGCCAGCAGCCGAAATTTCGGGAGCTGGGGAAACGAGCAGTACTTC
TRBV7-3	TRBJ2-5	NA	NA	CASSLTGREETQYF	TGTGCCAGCAGCTTAACGGGTCGGGAAGAGACCCAGTACTTC
TRBV7-2	TRBJ2-5	NA	NA	CASSLSRETQYF	TGTGCCAGCAGCTTATCGCGAGAGACCCAGTACTTC
TRBV29-1	TRBJ2-1	NA	NA	CSACRDTNYNEQFF	TGCAGCGCGTGCCGGGACACGAACTACAATGAGCAGTTCTTC
TRBV9	TRBJ2-3	TRBD1	NA	CASSASGTGVVDTQYF	TGTGCCAGCAGCGCCTCCGGGACAGGGGTGGTAGATACGCAGTATTTT
TRBV4-1	TRBJ2-2	TRBD2	NA	CASSPTERGGGGTGELFF	TGCGCCAGCAGCCCAACGGAGCGGGGGGGCGGAGGAACCGGGGAGCTGTTTTTT
TRBV11-3	TRBJ2-1	TRBD2	NA	CASSLSGGYNEQFF	TGTGCCAGCAGCTTAAGCGGGGGCTACAATGAGCAGTTCTTC
TRBV9	TRBJ1-1	NA	NA	CASSVGMVWGTEAFF	TGTGCCAGCAGCGTAGGCATGGTTTGGGGGACTGAAGCTTTCTTT
TRBV7-2	TRBJ2-6	NA	NA	CASSLAPVKGANVLTF	TGTGCCAGCAGCTTAGCGCCGGTGAAGGGGGCCAACGTCCTGACTTTC
TRBV25-1	TRBJ2-3	NA	NA	CASSDPLASTDTQYF	TGTGCCAGCAGTGATCCACTGGCAAGCACAGATACGCAGTATTTT
TRBV10-3	TRBJ2-7	NA	NA	CAIMRFVKGYEQYF	TGTGCCATCATGAGGTTCGTCAAGGGGTACGAGCAGTACTTC
TRBV5-1	TRBJ1-5	TRBD1	NA	CASSLAGGYNQPQHF	TGCGCCAGCAGCTTGGCAGGGGGATACAATCAGCCCCAGCATTTT
TRBV19	TRBJ2-5	NA	few	CATAFQETQYF	TGTGCAACAGCTTTCCAAGAGACCCAGTACTTC
TRBV21-1	TRBJ1-2	NA	NA	CASSPGDSYGYTF	TGTGCCAGCAGCCCAGGGGACAGCTATGGCTACACCTTC
TRBV29-1	TRBJ2-7	NA	NA	CSVPGIASYEQYF	TGCAGCGTGCCCGGGATCGCCTCCTACGAGCAGTACTTC
TRBV5-1	TRBJ1-1	NA	once	CASSLSPGTEAFF	TGCGCCAGCAGCTTGTCTCCGGGGACTGAAGCTTTCTTT
TRBV5-4	TRBJ2-5	TRBD2	NA	CASSISSGGGQETQYF	TGTGCCAGCAGCATCTCTAGCGGGGGAGGGCAAGAGACCCAGTACTTC
TRBV6-6	TRBJ1-2	NA	NA	CASSSGTSNKDTF	TGTGCCAGCAGTTCCGGGACAAGCAATAAGGACACCTTC
TRBV2	TRBJ2-3	TRBD2	NA	CASRLAGGRGDTQYF	TGTGCCAGCAGATTAGCGGGGGGCCGTGGAGATACGCAGTATTTT
TRBV7-2	TRBJ2-7	NA	once	CASSLVQSATLAGEQYF	TGTGCCAGCAGCTTAGTACAGTCAGCCACCCTGGCCGGCGAGCAGTACTTC
TRBV9	TRBJ2-2	TRBD1	NA	CASSVRGTGRPNTGELFF	TGTGCCAGCAGCGTACGAGGGACAGGACGCCCAAACACCGGGGAGCTGTTTTTT